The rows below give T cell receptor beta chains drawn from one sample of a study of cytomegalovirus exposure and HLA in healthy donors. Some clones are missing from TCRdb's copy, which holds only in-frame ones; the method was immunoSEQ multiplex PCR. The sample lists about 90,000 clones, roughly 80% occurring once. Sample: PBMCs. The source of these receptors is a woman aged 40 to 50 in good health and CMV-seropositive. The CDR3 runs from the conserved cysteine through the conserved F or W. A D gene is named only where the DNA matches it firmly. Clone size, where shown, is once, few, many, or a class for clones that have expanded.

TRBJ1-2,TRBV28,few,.,TGTGCCAGCAGGCGGGGGGGTCCGGGCCCTAACTATGGCTACACCTTC,CASRRGGPGPNYGYTF
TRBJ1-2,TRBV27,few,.,TGTGCCAGCAGTTTACAGGGTAACTATGGCTACACCTTC,CASSLQGNYGYTF
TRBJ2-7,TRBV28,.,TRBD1,TGTGCCAGCAGTTTGGGATACAGGGGGCGCTTGAGAGGGTCCTCGGGGCAGTACTTC,CASSLGYRGRLRGSSGQYF
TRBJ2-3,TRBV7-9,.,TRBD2,TGTGCCAGCAGCTCCCCGGCGGGGACTAGCGGGGATACGCAGTATTTT,CASSSPAGTSGDTQYF
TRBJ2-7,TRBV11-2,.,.,TGTGCCAGCAGCTTAAGCGCCAGCTCCTACGAGCAGTACTTC,CASSLSASSYEQYF
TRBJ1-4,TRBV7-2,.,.,TGTGCCAGCAGCCAGGACAACGGAGATGAAAAACTGTTTTTT,CASSQDNGDEKLFF
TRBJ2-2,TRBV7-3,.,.,TGTGCCAGCAGCTTGGGGACTAACACCGGGGAGCTGTTTTTT,CASSLGTNTGELFF
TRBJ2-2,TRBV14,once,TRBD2,TGTGCCAGCAGCCAAGATTTAGCGGGACTGTACAGCGGGGAGCTGTTTTTT,CASSQDLAGLYSGELFF
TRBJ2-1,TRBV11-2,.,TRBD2,TGTGCCAGCAGCACATATAGCGGGAGGGCCTACAATGAGCAGTTCTTC,CASSTYSGRAYNEQFF
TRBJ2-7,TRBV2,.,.,TGTGCCAGCAGTGTACAGCCCTACGAGCAGTACTTC,CASSVQPYEQYF
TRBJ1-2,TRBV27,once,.,TGTGCCAGCAGTTTATATGCGGGGCCCACTAACTATGGCTACACCTTC,CASSLYAGPTNYGYTF
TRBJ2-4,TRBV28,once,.,TGTGCCAGCAGTCCAGTGGGGCGTGGGATCAAAAACATTCAGTACTTC,CASSPVGRGIKNIQYF
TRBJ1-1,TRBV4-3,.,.,TGCGCCAGCAGCCAAGTAGGGCCGGGAACTATCACTGAAGCTTTCTTT,CASSQVGPGTITEAFF
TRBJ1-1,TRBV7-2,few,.,TGTGCCAGCAGCTTAGATCGGGGGACGAGACAGAACACTGAAGCTTTCTTT,CASSLDRGTRQNTEAFF
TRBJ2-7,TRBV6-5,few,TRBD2,TGTGCCAGCAGCCCGGGAGGCTACGAGCAGTACTTC,CASSPGGYEQYF
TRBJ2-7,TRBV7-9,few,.,TGTGCCAGCAGCCCGAGCTCCTACGAGCAGTACTTC,CASSPSSYEQYF
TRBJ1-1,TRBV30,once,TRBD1,TGTGCCTCGGGACAGGTGAACACTGAAGCTTTCTTT,CASGQVNTEAFF
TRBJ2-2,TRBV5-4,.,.,TGTGCCAGCAGCTTGGGTCAGTTGAACACCGGGGAGCTGTTTTTT,CASSLGQLNTGELFF
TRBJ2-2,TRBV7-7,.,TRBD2,TGTGCTAGCAGCGCCACGGCGTCTAGCGGTTACACCGGGGAGCTGTTTTTT,CASSATASSGYTGELFF
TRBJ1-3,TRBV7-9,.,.,TGTTCCAGCAGCCCCCCGGGAGTCACCATATATTTT,CSSSPPGVTIYF
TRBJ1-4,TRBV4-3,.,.,TGCGCCAGCAGCCGGGGCAGTTTGACGTCTCGAGAAAAACTGTTTTTT,CASSRGSLTSREKLFF
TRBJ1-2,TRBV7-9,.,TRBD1,TGTGCCAGCAGCTTGGGACAGGGGGTAGTAGATAACTATGGCTACACCTTC,CASSLGQGVVDNYGYTF
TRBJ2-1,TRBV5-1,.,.,TGCGCCAGCAGCTTGGAACAGGGAGCCTACAATGAGCAGTTCTTC,CASSLEQGAYNEQFF
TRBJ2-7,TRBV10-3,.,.,TGTGCCATCAGCTTGAGTACCTACGAGCAGTACTTC,CAISLSTYEQYF
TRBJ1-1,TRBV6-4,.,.,TGTGCCAGCAGTGACTATCCGGGAGGGGCCACTGAAGCTTTCTTT,CASSDYPGGATEAFF
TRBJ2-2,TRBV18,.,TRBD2,TGTGCCAGCTCGCCAGGACTAGCGGGAGGTGGCGGGGAGCTGTTTTTT,CASSPGLAGGGGELFF
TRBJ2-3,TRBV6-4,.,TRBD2,TGTGCCAGCAGGGGTGGGCCTAGCGGGAGGGCGGCGGATACGCAGTATTTT,CASRGGPSGRAADTQYF
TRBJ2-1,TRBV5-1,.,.,TGCGCCAGCAGCCCTACCCCGAGCTCCTACAATGAGCAGTTCTTC,CASSPTPSSYNEQFF
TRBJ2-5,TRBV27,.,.,TGTGCCAGCAGTACATGGGGACTCGGGGAGACCCAGTACTTC,CASSTWGLGETQYF
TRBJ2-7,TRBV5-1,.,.,TGCGCCAGCAGCTTCCGGGCCTTCGGGGACGAGCAGTACTTC,CASSFRAFGDEQYF
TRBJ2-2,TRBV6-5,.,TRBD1,TGTGCCAGCAGGTCCGGGACAGGGGTCACCGGGGAGCTGTTTTTT,CASRSGTGVTGELFF
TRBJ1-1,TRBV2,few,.,TGTGCCAGCCAAACATATTCCAATCTCGAAGCTTTCTTT,CASQTYSNLEAFF
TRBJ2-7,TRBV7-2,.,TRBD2,TGTGCCAGCAGTCCAAGCGGGAAAAGCTCCTACGAGCAGTACTTC,CASSPSGKSSYEQYF